The 5 T cell receptor beta chains presented below share a single source sample, sequenced in a study of molecular identifiers for immune sequencing clone quantification. TCRdb passed the PCR reads through MiXCR, listing each CDR3 protein once. The sample consists of around 480,000 distinct CDR3 sequences, around 23% of them appearing once. Source material: naive CD8+ T cells from blood, with Jurkat cell RNA spiked in. Subset defined: FACS-sorted CD8+CD4-CCR7+CD45RA+ naive T cells. These receptors were taken from a human donor in good health. Some libraries in this study had Jurkat cell RNA spiked in.

The J gene is TRBJ2-7, the V gene TRBV20-1, with D maybe TRBD2 (6 bases). Germline V CDR1 and CDR2: DFQATT, SNEGSKA (reference sequence). CDR3 length: 15 amino acids. Trimming removed 0 bases at V and 3 bases at J, with 15 bases between. The CDR3 protein is CSARDLGGGIYEQYF. The CDR3 DNA sequence: TGCAGTGCTAGAGATCTGGGAGGAGGGATCTACGAGCAGTACTTC.

This clonotype was counted only a few times. The chain joins TRBV12-3 or TRBV12-4 to TRBJ2-1; D ambiguous. The CDR3 totals 10 residues. V lost 5 bases and J lost 8, with 4 bases in between. The CDR3 nucleotides read TGTGCCAGCAGTAACGATGAGCAGTTCTTC. Its protein is CASSNDEQFF.

As concerns this clonotype: This may be a read error: a much more frequent sequence differs by one nucleotide. The chain uses TRBV6-5 and TRBJ2-7, with D perhaps TRBD1 or TRBD2 (5 bases each). The CDR3 has 13 amino acids. Germline V gene data show CDR1 as MNHEY and CDR2 as SVGAGI. This chain's CDR3 is CASSYGDAYEQCF. CDR3 coding DNA: TGTGCCAGCAGTTACGGGGACGCGTACGAGCAGTGCTTC.

V usage is TRBV7-9 and J usage is TRBJ1-3; D ambiguous. With 1 base removed from V and 7 bases from J, the gap between germline ends came to 5 bases. Germline V gene data show CDR1 as SEHNR and CDR2 as FQNEAQ (reference sequence). The CDR3 extends over 12 amino acids. In DNA, the CDR3 is TGTGCCAGCAGCTTAGATATTAACACCATATATTTT. This encodes CASSLDINTIYF.

On this clonotype: This could be a read error, since a much larger clone is one nucleotide away. The genes are TRBV20-1 and TRBJ1-2; D not certain. The CDR3 is 11 amino acids. The germline CDR1 and CDR2 sequences are DFQATT and SNEGSKA (reference sequence). With 0 bases removed from V and 6 bases from J, the gap between germline ends came to 5 bases. CDR3 amino acids: CSARDYNGYTF. In DNA, the CDR3 is TGCAGTGCTAGAGATTACAATGGCTACACCTTC.